These T cell receptor beta chains were read from a single sample in a study of blood T cell repertoires in COVID-19. Assay used: immunoSEQ multiplex PCR; TCRdb lists only in-frame clones, some missing. This sample has approximately 100,000 clones, with 84% found just once. Input material: peripheral blood. These TCRs come from a human donor in a cohort sampled during active or convalescent COVID-19. Both conserved end residues are trimmed from each CDR3.

v_call	cdr3_aa
TRBV5-1	ASSRDRGGDTGELF
TRBV3-1/TRBV3-2	ASSQDLAGMVSPLH
TRBV21-1	ASSPSPATYEQY
TRBV9	ASSVGAGWFANYGYT
TRBV12-5	ASGLVRDSGKKLF
TRBV7-2	ASSFDGNTGNTIY
TRBV6-5	ASSQYFNQPQH
TRBV2	ASSERGGTKRTGELF
TRBV10-3	AIFGPGGYT
TRBV30	AWSDLRVGSNYEQY
TRBV2	ASSRDRVGNTEAF
TRBV4-2	ASSQAGTGVSEAF
TRBV6-6	ASSRGGEAQPQH
TRBV19	ASRPPGGNTEAF
TRBV19	ASSIRSTGYT
TRBV29-1	SVEEAADEQY
TRBV6-2/TRBV6-3	ASSYLTGGPRSNQPQH
TRBV19	ASSRTGAGEKLF
TRBV19	ASSMSGYSNQPQH
TRBV7-8	ASTPTRGITYNEQF
TRBV6-1	ASSEVEYQPQH
TRBV18	ASSLGTSYEQY
TRBV24-1	ATSDSGQGKYEQY
TRBV28	ASSLEPTITEAF